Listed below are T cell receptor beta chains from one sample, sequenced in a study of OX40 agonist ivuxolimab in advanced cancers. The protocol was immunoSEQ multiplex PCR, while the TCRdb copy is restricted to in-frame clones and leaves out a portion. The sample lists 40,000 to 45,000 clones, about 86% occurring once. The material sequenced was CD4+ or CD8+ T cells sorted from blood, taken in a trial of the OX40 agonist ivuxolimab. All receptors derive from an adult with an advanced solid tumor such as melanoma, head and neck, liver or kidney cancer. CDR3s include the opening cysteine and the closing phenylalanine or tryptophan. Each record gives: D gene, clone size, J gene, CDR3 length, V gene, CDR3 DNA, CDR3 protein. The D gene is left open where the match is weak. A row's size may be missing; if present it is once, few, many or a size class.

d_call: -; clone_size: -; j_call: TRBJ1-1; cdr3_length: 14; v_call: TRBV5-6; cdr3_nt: TGTGCCAGCAGTACGACCCCGGTGGGAACTGAAGCTTTCTTT; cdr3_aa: CASSTTPVGTEAFF
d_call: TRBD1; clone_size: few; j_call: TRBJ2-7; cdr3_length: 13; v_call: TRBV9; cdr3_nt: TGTGCCAGCAGTCTGGACAGGGGTAACGAGCAGTACTTC; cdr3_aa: CASSLDRGNEQYF
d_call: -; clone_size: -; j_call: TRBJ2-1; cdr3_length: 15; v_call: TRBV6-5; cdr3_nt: TGTGCCAGCAGTTACCTAGCCCGAAGATACAATGAGCAGTTCTTC; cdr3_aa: CASSYLARRYNEQFF
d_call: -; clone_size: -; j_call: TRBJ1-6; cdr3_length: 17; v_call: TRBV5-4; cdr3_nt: TGTGCCAGCAGCCCGGCCGGGGAGAGCTCCTATAATTCACCCCTCCACTTT; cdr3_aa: CASSPAGESSYNSPLHF
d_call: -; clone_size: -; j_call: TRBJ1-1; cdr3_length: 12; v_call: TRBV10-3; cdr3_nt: TGTGCCATCAGTCCAGGGCACACTGAAGCTTTCTTT; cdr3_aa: CAISPGHTEAFF
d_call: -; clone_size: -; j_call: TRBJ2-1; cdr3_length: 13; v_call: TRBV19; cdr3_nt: TGTGCCAGTAGTATCACGATTAGTAGTGAGCAGTTCTTC; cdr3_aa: CASSITISSEQFF
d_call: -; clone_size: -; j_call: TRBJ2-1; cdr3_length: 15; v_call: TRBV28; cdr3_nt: TGTGCCAGCAGTTTATGGGGGGGCCCGGACAATGAGCAGTTCTTC; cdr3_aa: CASSLWGGPDNEQFF
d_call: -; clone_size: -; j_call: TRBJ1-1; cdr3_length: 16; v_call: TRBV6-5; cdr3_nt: TGTGCCAGCAGTTACTTACGGGCCGCAGTTATCACTGAAGCTTTCTTT; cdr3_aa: CASSYLRAAVITEAFF
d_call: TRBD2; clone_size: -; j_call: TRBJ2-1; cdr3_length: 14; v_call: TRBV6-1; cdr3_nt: TGTGCCAGTGTTAGCGGGAGTGGCTACAATGAGCAGTTCTTC; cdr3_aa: CASVSGSGYNEQFF
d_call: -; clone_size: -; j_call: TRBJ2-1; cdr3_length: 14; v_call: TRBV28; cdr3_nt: TGTGCCAGCAGCCCCCCGGGAGTTGGAAATGAGCAGTTCTTC; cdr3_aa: CASSPPGVGNEQFF
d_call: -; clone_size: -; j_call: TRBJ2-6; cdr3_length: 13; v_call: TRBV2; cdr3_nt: TGTGCCAGCAGTAAGGATGGGGCCAACGTCCTGACTTTC; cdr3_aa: CASSKDGANVLTF
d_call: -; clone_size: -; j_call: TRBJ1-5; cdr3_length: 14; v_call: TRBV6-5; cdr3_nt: TGTGCCAGCAGCCCCAGGCAGGCCCGAATGCCCCAGCATTTT; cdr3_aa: CASSPRQARMPQHF
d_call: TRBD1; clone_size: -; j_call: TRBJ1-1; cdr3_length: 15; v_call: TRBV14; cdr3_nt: TGTGCCAGCAGCCTCAGGGGGCGAGGGAACACTGAAGCTTTCTTT; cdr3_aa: CASSLRGRGNTEAFF
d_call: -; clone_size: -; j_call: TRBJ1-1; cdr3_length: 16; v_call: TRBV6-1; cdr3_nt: TGTGCCAGCAGTGAAAAAGGTTCCCTCTTCGTCACTGAAGCTTTCTTT; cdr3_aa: CASSEKGSLFVTEAFF
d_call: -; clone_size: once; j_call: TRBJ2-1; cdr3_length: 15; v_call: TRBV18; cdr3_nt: TGTGCCAGCTCACCACTAGCGGTAGTTGGTAATGAGCAGTTCTTC; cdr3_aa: CASSPLAVVGNEQFF
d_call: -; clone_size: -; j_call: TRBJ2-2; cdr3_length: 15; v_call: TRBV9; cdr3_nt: TGTGCCAGCAGCGTAGATGTCCTCTACACCGGGGAGCTGTTTTTT; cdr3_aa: CASSVDVLYTGELFF
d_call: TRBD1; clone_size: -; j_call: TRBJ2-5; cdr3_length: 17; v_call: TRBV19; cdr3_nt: TGTGCCAGTAGTCTAGAGGTGGGACAGGGCCGGCAAGAGACCCAGTACTTC; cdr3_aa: CASSLEVGQGRQETQYF
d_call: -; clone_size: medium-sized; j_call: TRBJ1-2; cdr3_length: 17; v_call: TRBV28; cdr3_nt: TGTGCCAGCAGTCCACGCTACTATCGGGACACTATCTATGGCTACACCTTC; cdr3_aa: CASSPRYYRDTIYGYTF
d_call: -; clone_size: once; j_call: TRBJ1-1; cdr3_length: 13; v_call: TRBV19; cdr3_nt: TGTGCCAGTACCCCACTGGGGAACACTGAAGCTTTCTTT; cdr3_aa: CASTPLGNTEAFF
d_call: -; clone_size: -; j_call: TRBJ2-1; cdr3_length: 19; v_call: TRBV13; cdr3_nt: TGTGCCAGCAGCTTAGGGTGGGACGGGCGGACCACTACTAACAATGAGCAGTTCTTC; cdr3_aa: CASSLGWDGRTTTNNEQFF
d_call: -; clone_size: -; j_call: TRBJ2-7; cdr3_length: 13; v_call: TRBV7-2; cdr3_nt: TGTGCCAGCAAGCTTTTGGGAGTGCTCGAGCAGTACTTC; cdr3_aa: CASKLLGVLEQYF
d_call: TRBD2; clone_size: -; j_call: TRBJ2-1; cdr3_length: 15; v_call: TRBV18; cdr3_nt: TGTGCCAGCTCACCAGGACTAGTGGTCCCTGGCGAGCAGTTCTTC; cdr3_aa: CASSPGLVVPGEQFF
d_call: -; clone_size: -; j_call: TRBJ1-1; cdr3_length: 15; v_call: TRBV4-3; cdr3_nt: TGCGCCAGCAGCCAAGATGGAAACGGGTACGCTGAAGCTTTCTTT; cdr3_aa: CASSQDGNGYAEAFF
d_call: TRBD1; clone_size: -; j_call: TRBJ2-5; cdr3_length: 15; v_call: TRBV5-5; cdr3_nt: TGTGCCAGCAGCTCGGGACAGGGAAACCAAGAGACCCAGTACTTC; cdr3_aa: CASSSGQGNQETQYF
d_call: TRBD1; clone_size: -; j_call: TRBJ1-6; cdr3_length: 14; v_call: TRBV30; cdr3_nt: TGTGCCTGGAAACCCACAGGGGAGGGCTCACCCCTCCACTTT; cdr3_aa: CAWKPTGEGSPLHF
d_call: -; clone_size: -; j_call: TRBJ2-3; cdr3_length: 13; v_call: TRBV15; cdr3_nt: TGTGCCACCAGCAGTCCCAAGACAGATACGCAGTATTTT; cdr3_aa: CATSSPKTDTQYF
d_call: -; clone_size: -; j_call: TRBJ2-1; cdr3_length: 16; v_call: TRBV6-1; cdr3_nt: TGTGCCAGCAGTGAACTGGGCGCTATCTCCTACAATGAGCAGTTCTTC; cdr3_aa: CASSELGAISYNEQFF
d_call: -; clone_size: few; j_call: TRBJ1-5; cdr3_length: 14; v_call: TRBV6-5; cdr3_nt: TGTGCCAGCAGCCGGAGTGGGGAGAATCAGCCCCAGCATTTT; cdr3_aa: CASSRSGENQPQHF
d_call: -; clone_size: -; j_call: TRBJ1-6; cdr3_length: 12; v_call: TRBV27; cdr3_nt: TGTGCCAGCAGTTTACAGAATTCACCCCTCCACTTT; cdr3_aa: CASSLQNSPLHF
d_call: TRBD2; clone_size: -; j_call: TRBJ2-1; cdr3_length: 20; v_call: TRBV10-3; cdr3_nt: TGTGCCATCAGTGGTTTCCAGGGACTAGCGGGTTCTAGCTCCTACAATGAGCAGTTCTTC; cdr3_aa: CAISGFQGLAGSSSYNEQFF
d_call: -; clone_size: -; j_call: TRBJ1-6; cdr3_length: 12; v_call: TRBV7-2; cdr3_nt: TGTGCCAGCAGCTTTCCAGGATCACCCCTCCACTTT; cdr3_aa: CASSFPGSPLHF
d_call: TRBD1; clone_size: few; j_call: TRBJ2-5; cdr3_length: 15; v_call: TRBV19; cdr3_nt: TGTGCCAGTAGTAAGGGGACAGGGAACCAAGAGACCCAGTACTTC; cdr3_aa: CASSKGTGNQETQYF
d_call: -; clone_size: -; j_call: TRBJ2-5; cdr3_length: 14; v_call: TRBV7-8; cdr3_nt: TGTGCCAGCAACTCAAACCAGGGAAGGGAGACCCAGTACTTC; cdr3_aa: CASNSNQGRETQYF
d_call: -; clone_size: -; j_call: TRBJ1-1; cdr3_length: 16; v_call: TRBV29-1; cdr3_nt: TGCAGCGTTGAAGGAGAACCGGGACGGTTGAACACTGAAGCTTTCTTT; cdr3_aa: CSVEGEPGRLNTEAFF
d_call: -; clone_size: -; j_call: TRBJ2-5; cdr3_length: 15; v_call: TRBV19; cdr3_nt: TGTGCCAGTACCCCCGGGGGGCAGGGTGGTGAGACCCAGTACTTC; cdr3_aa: CASTPGGQGGETQYF
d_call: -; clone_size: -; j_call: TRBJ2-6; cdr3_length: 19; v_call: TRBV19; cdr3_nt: TGTGCCAGTAGTGCGCCGCTAGGGGCCGGCAGCTCTGGGGCCAACGTCCTGACTTTC; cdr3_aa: CASSAPLGAGSSGANVLTF
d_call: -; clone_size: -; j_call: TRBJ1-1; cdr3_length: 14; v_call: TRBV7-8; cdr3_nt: TGTGCCAGCAGCTCCGGTTTGGAAGGGACTGAAGCTTTCTTT; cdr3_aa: CASSSGLEGTEAFF
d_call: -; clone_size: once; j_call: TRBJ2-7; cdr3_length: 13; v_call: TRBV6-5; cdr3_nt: TGTGCCAGCAGTTACTCAGCCCCCTACGAGCAGTACTTC; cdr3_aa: CASSYSAPYEQYF
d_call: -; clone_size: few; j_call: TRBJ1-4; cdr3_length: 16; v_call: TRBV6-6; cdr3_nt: TGTGCCAGCACAGACCTCCCGACCGGAAGTAATGAAAAACTGTTTTTT; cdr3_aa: CASTDLPTGSNEKLFF
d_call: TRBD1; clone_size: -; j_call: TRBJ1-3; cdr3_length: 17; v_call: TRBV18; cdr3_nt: TGTGCCAGCTCACCTACCACAGGGGGGATATCTGGAAACACCATATATTTT; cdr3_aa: CASSPTTGGISGNTIYF
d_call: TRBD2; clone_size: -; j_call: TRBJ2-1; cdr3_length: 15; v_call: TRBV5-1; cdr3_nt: TGCGCCAGCAGCTTGGGGCAGGGAGGGTACAATGAGCAGTTCTTC; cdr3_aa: CASSLGQGGYNEQFF
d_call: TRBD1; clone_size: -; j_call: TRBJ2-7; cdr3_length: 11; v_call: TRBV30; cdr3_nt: TGTGCCTGGAGTATCAACAGGGGGCAGTACTTC; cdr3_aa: CAWSINRGQYF
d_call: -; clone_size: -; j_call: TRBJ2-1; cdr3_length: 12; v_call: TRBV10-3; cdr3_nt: TGTGCCGCCGGGACTTGGGACAATGAGCAGTTCTTC; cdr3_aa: CAAGTWDNEQFF
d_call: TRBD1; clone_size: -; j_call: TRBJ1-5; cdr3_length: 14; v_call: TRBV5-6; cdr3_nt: TGTGCCAGCAGCTTATGGACAGGTCCTCAGCCCCAGCATTTT; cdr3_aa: CASSLWTGPQPQHF
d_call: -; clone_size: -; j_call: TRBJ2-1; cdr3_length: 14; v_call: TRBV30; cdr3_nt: TGTGCCTGGAGTGTACAAGGCGCATACAATGAGCAGTTCTTC; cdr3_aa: CAWSVQGAYNEQFF
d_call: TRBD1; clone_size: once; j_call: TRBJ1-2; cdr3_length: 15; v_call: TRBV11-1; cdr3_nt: TGTGCCAGCAGCCCTTCTGGACAGGGGGCTTATGGCTACACCTTC; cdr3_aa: CASSPSGQGAYGYTF
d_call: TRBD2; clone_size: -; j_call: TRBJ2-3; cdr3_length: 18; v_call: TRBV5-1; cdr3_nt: TGCGCCAGCAGCTCCCCCGGGACTAGCGGGAGGGCCAAAGATACGCAGTATTTT; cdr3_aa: CASSSPGTSGRAKDTQYF
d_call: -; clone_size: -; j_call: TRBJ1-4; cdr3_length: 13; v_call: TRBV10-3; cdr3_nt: TGTGCCATCAGCCGCGGGGTGGATGAAAAACTGTTTTTT; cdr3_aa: CAISRGVDEKLFF
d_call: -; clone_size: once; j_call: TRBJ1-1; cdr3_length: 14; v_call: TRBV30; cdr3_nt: TGTGCCTGGAGTAGAACACTAGGGAACACTGAAGCTTTCTTT; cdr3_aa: CAWSRTLGNTEAFF
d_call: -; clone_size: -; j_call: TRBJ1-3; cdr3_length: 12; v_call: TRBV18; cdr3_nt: TGTGCCAGCTCACCAGCCGGAAACACCATATATTTT; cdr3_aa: CASSPAGNTIYF
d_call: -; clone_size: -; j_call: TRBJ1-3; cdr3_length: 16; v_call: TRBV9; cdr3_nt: TGTGCCAGCAGCGTAGGGTCAGGGGTCACTGGAAACACCATATATTTT; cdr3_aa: CASSVGSGVTGNTIYF
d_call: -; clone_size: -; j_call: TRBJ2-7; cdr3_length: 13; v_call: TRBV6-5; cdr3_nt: TGTGCCAGCAGTCCAACTAGCCACTACGAGCAGTACTTC; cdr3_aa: CASSPTSHYEQYF
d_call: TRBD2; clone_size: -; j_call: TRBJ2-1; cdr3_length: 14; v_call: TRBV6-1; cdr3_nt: TGTGCCAGCAGTGACCCTAGCGGGAGCAATGAGCAGTTCTTC; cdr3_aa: CASSDPSGSNEQFF
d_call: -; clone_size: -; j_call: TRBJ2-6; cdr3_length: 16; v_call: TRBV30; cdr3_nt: TGTGCCTGGAGTGTAGTTTGGCCGGCCGGGGCCAACGTCCTGACTTTC; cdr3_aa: CAWSVVWPAGANVLTF
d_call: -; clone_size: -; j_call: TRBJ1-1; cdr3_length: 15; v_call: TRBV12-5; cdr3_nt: TGTGCTAGTGGCAGGGGCAGTCTAATGAACACTGAAGCTTTCTTT; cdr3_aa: CASGRGSLMNTEAFF